This note documents a single T cell receptor (beta chain) sequence. The treatment was: preoperative locoregional IRX-2 cytokine immunotherapy. This entry comes from a study of preoperative IRX-2 immunotherapy in early breast cancer. Generated by immunoSEQ multiplex PCR, the TCRdb table keeps only in-frame clones and is missing some. Of around 13,000 clones listed, roughly 90% are singletons. From germline, CDR1 is MNHNS and CDR2 SASEGT. CDR3 length: 14 residues. The V end lost 4 bases, the J end lost 2 bases, and 11 bases lay between the germline ends. Sample acquisition took place from a patient treated with IRX-2 immunotherapy. The chain couples TRBV6-1 to TRBJ1-1; D remains unclear. The sequence was collected from a human donor with breast cancer. The CDR3 protein is CASSGVQLNTEAFF. CDR3 DNA: TGTGCCAGCAGTGGGGTACAGCTTAACACTGAAGCTTTCTTT.